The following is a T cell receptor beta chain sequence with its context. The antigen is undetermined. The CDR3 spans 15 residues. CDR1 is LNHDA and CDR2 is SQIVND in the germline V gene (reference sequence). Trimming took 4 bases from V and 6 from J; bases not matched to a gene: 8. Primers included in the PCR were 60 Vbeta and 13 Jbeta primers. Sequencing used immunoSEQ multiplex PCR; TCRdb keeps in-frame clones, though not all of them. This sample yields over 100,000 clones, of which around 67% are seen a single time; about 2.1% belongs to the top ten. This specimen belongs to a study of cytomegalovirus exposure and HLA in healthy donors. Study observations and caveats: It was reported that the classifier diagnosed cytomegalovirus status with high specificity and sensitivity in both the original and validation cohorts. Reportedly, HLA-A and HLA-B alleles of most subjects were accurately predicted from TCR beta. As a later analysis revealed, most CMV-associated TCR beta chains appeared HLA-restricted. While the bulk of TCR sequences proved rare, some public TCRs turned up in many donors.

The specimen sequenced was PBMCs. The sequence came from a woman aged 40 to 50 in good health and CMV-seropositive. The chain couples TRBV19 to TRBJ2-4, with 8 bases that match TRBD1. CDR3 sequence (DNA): TGTGCCAGTAGTAGTGGAGACAGGGGAATAAACATTCAGTACTTC. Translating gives CASSSGDRGINIQYF. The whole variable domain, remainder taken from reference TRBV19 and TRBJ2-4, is DGGITQSPKYLFRKEGQNVTLSCEQNLNHDAMYWYRQDPGQGLRLIYYSQIVNDFQKGDIAEGYSVSREKKESFPLTVTSAQKNPTAFYLCASSSGDRGINIQYFGAGTRLSVL.